Following are 31 T cell receptor beta chains from one sample sequenced in a study of blood T cell repertoires in COVID-19. Data came from immunoSEQ multiplex PCR; TCRdb stores just in-frame clones and leaves some out. The data contain about 300,000 clones, about 91% of them singletons. The sequenced material came from peripheral blood. The receptor source for this set is a woman aged 25 to 39 with COVID-19, enrolled during active disease.

V is TRBV11-2 and J is TRBJ2-5; 7 nucleotides align to TRBD1. V was pared by 4 bases and J by 2 bases, with 4 bases of the junction left unmatched. Germline V gene data show CDR1 as SGHAT and CDR2 as FQNNGV. CDR3 length: 14 amino acids. CDR3 loop: CASSSRDRQETQYF. The CDR3 DNA reads TGTGCCAGCAGCTCGAGGGACAGACAAGAGACCCAGTACTTC.

This clone appeared a few times. The chain has TRBV12-3 or TRBV12-4 and TRBJ1-1; D perhaps matches TRBD1 (5 bases). This CDR3 spans 13 amino acids. V gave up 3 bases and J gave up 1 base, with 6 bases separating them. CDR3 DNA: TGTGCCAGCAGTTTTCAGGGGAACACTGAAGCTTTCTTT. Protein: CASSFQGNTEAFF.

The chain has TRBV5-4 and TRBJ2-1, with 12 nucleotides matching TRBD2. Germline lookup yields CDR1 SGHNT and CDR2 YYREEE (reference sequence). J gave up 4 bases and V 0 bases, and 2 bases lay outside the gene matches. The CDR3 extends over 16 amino acids. This CDR3 is CASSLGGLAGYNEQFF. CDR3 coding DNA: TGTGCCAGCAGCTTGGGAGGACTAGCGGGGTACAATGAGCAGTTCTTC. Variable domain in full (rest from reference TRBV5-4 and TRBJ2-1): ETGVTQSPTHLIKTRGQQVTLRCSSQSGHNTVSWYQQALGQGPQFIFQYYREEENGRGNFPPRFSGLQFPNYSSELNVNALELDDSALYLCASSLGGLAGYNEQFFGPGTRLTVL.

The V gene is TRBV4-1, the J gene TRBJ1-1; D uncertain. The germline gives CDR1 MGHRA, CDR2 YSYEKL. The germline V and J ends were trimmed by 0 bases and 1 base, with 15 bases remaining between them. The length of the CDR3 is 17 residues. CDR3 in amino acids: CASSQDRDPTPNTEAFF. CDR3 coding DNA: TGCGCCAGCAGCCAAGATCGGGATCCCACTCCGAACACTGAAGCTTTCTTT.

V usage is TRBV11-3 and J usage is TRBJ2-7, with a tentative D call TRBD2 (6 bases). Trimming stripped 5 bases from V and 3 bases from J, with 11 bases between. The CDR3 has 13 residues. The germline CDR1 and CDR2 sequences are SGHNT and YENEEA. CDR3 in amino acids: CASSLGGDYEQYF. The CDR3 DNA reads as TGTGCCAGCAGCCTTGGAGGGGACTACGAGCAGTACTTC.

This clone was detected only once. The chain recombines TRBV7-9 with TRBJ2-7; D perhaps matches TRBD1 (6 bases). Germline lookup yields CDR1 SEHNR and CDR2 FQNEAQ (reference sequence). This CDR3 spans 13 amino acids. Trimming stripped 4 bases from V and 5 bases from J, with 12 bases between. The CDR3 spells CASSSRQDHEQYV. CDR3 nucleotide sequence: TGTGCCAGCAGCTCCCGACAGGACCACGAGCAGTACGTC.

The chain employs TRBV7-9 and TRBJ1-2; possible D gene TRBD1, 5 bases. The CDR3 covers 15 residues. Germline V gene lookup returns CDR1 SEHNR and CDR2 FQNEAQ (reference sequence). The V and J ends lost 1 base and 4 bases respectively, with 13 bases between them. The CDR3 reads CASSLEGLAVYGYTF. CDR3 coding DNA: TGTGCCAGCAGCTTAGAGGGGTTGGCCGTCTATGGCTACACCTTC.

The rearrangement links TRBV19 to TRBJ1-5, with D possibly matching TRBD1 (5 bases). The CDR3 has 16 amino acids. Germline CDR1 is LNHDA and CDR2 is SQIVND (reference sequence). Trimming stripped 6 bases from V and 0 bases from J, with 15 bases between. CDR3 DNA: TGTGCCAGTAGGAAGGCGGGACTGTTTAGCAATCAGCCCCAGCATTTT. The encoded protein is CASRKAGLFSNQPQHF.

The chain employs TRBV2 and TRBJ1-1; 7 bases are shared with TRBD1. V shed 7 bases and J 2 bases; nucleotides not matched to a gene: 7. CDR3 length: 14 residues. Germline V gene lookup returns CDR1 SNHLY and CDR2 FYNNEI. CDR3 sequence: CASTVTGRNTEAFF. CDR3 DNA: TGTGCCAGCACTGTGACAGGGCGCAACACTGAAGCTTTCTTT. Using reference TRBV2 and TRBJ1-1 for the parts outside the CDR3, the full variable domain is EPEVTQTPSHQVTQMGQEVILRCVPISNHLYFYWYRQILGQKVEFLVSFYNNEISEKSEIFDDQFSVERPDGSNFTLKIRSTKLEDSAMYFCASTVTGRNTEAFFGQGTRLTVV.

The rearrangement uses TRBV7-9 and TRBJ2-7; the match to TRBD1 covers 7 bases. The CDR3 is 15 residues long. Trimming took 1 base from V and 3 from J; bases not matched to a gene: 6. Looked up from germline, CDR1 is SEHNR and CDR2 is FQNEAQ (reference sequence). The CDR3 bases are TGTGCCAGCAGCTTAGGACAGGGTGGTTACTACGAGCAGTACTTC. This translates into CASSLGQGGYYEQYF.

This chain links TRBV13 with TRBJ2-5; D is possibly TRBD2 (6 bases). The CDR3 spans 14 residues. The V gene's germline CDR1 is PRHDT and CDR2 FYEKMQ (reference sequence). V dropped 7 bases and J dropped 4 bases, with 16 bases sitting between them. CDR3 region: CASTLGLRGETQYF. In DNA form, the CDR3 reads TGTGCCAGCACCCTGGGGCTGCGGGGAGAGACCCAGTACTTC.

There are a few counts of this clone. CDR3 nucleotides: TGTGCCATCAGGGACAGGGAGGGTAAGTCTGAAGCTTTCTTT. Translating gives CAIRDREGKSEAFF. The chain employs TRBV10-3 and TRBJ1-1, with 8 bases identical to TRBD1. Per the germline V gene, CDR1 is ENHRY and CDR2 is SYGVKD. The ends lost 6 bases at V and 6 bases at J; junction bases unmatched: 9. The CDR3 consists of 14 residues.

The chain combines TRBV18 with TRBJ2-3; TRBD2 agrees at 8 bases. V dropped 2 bases and J dropped 4; count of bases not matched to a gene: 8. The germline gives CDR1 KGHSH, CDR2 LQKENI. The CDR3 has 16 residues. CDR3 sequence (DNA): TGTGCCAGCTCACCAAGTGGACTAGCTCCCCCAGATACGCAGTATTTT. It translates to CASSPSGLAPPDTQYF.

This clone has just one count. The chain joins TRBV7-9 to TRBJ2-3; D is possibly TRBD2 (5 bases). Trimming cost V 5 bases and J 4 bases, with 19 bases left between them. Germline V CDR1 and CDR2: SEHNR, FQNEAQ (reference sequence). This CDR3 is 16 amino acids long. DNA for the CDR3: TGTGCCAGCAGCGGGGAGTACCCCCTTCCCCCAGATACGCAGTATTTT. It encodes CASSGEYPLPPDTQYF. The full variable domain, with the rest looked up from reference TRBV7-9 and TRBJ2-3, is DTGVSQNPRHKITKRGQNVTFRCDPISEHNRLYWYRQTLGQGPEFLTYFQNEAQLEKSRLLSDRFSAERPKGSFSTLEIQRTEQGDSAMYLCASSGEYPLPPDTQYFGPGTRLTVL.

The chain is built from TRBV5-5 and TRBJ1-1, with 8 nucleotides matching TRBD1. Germline CDR1 reads SGHKS; CDR2 reads YYEKEE (reference sequence). CDR3 length equals 15 residues. Trimming cost V 0 bases and J 2 bases; bases outside gene matches: 3. The CDR3, as DNA: TGTGCCAGCAGCTTGGACGGACAGGGTAACACTGAAGCTTTCTTT. Amino acid sequence: CASSLDGQGNTEAFF. The variable domain in full, completed from reference TRBV5-5 and TRBJ1-1, reads DAGVTQSPTHLIKTRGQQVTLRCSPISGHKSVSWYQQVLGQGPQFIFQYYEKEERGRGNFPDRFSARQFPNYSSELNVNALLLGDSALYLCASSLDGQGNTEAFFGQGTRLTVV.

The chain uses TRBV28 and TRBJ2-7; 7 bases agree with TRBD1. Germline V gives CDR1 MDHEN, CDR2 SYDVKM. This CDR3 has 15 residues. The junction had 8 bases not matched to a gene; V was cut back by 6 bases and J by 0 bases. The CDR3 DNA sequence: TGTGCCAGCAGCCTTGGACAGGACAACTCCTACGAGCAGTACGTC. The encoded protein is CASSLGQDNSYEQYV.

J is TRBJ1-2 and V is TRBV4-2, with a weak D call TRBD1 (6 bases). Trimming removed 0 bases from V and 7 bases from J, with 18 bases in between. In germline, CDR1 is LGHNA, CDR2 YNFKEQ. The CDR3 totals 16 residues. Here the CDR3 DNA reads TGTGCCAGCAGCCAAGAGGGAGGGGGTAGAGCTCGTGGCTACACCTTC. It translates to CASSQEGGGRARGYTF.

The chain has TRBV18 and TRBJ1-6; TRBD1 is a possible D gene (6 bases). V was pared by 6 bases and J by 7 bases, with 16 bases between. The CDR3 covers 15 residues. From germline, CDR1 is KGHSH and CDR2 LQKENI. Written as DNA, the CDR3 is TGTGCCAGCTCCCAGGCGGACAGAACCAATTCACCCCTCCACTTT. The encoded protein is CASSQADRTNSPLHF.

The chain has TRBV12-3 or TRBV12-4 and TRBJ1-1, with a weak D call TRBD1 (5 bases). Trimming left V 6 bases short and J 6 bases short, with 11 bases between. This CDR3 region has 12 residues. The CDR3 nucleotides read TGTGCCAGCAGGGGACCGGGGGCTGAAGCTTTCTTT. Translated, it gives CASRGPGAEAFF.

J is TRBJ1-1 and V is TRBV28; D gene unclear. The CDR3 covers 14 residues. Germline CDR1 and CDR2: MDHEN and SYDVKM. V was clipped by 2 bases and J by 4 bases, with 11 bases between them. CDR3 sequence: CASSLGGIGTEAFF. CDR3 DNA: TGTGCCAGCAGTTTAGGCGGTATAGGCACTGAAGCTTTCTTT. Drawing the rest from reference TRBV28 and TRBJ1-1, the complete variable domain is DVKVTQSSRYLVKRTGEKVFLECVQDMDHENMFWYRQDPGLGLRLIYFSYDVKMKEKGDIPEGYSVSREKKERFSLILESASTNQTSMYLCASSLGGIGTEAFFGQGTRLTVV.

In its sample, this clone was seen once. The chain recombines TRBV5-1 with TRBJ2-2; no definite D call. V was pared by 3 bases and J by 5 bases, with 8 bases between. CDR3 length: 13 amino acids. The germline CDR1 and CDR2 sequences are SGHRS and YFSETQ. The CDR3 DNA is TGCGCCAGCAGCTCGGGTGTTACCGGGGAGCTGTTTTTT. It yields the protein CASSSGVTGELFF.

On this clone itself: One junction end does not reproduce the germline sequence, and a read error may be involved. The identical CDR3 is also encoded by other nucleotide sequences in the sample. J is TRBJ1-1 and V is TRBV11-2; TRBD1 might be the D (5 bases). The CDR3 loop spans 11 amino acids. Germline CDR1 SGHAT, CDR2 FQNNGV. CDR3 in amino acids: CASRVEGAAFF. CDR3 bases: TGTGCTAGCAGAGTTGAAGGGGCGGCTTTCTTT.

This sequence joins TRBV11-2 and TRBJ1-5, with D perhaps matching TRBD1 (5 bases). CDR3 length: 14 amino acids. Germline V CDR1 and CDR2: SGHAT, FQNNGV. The V end was cut by 3 bases, the J end by 1 base, with 7 bases between. The CDR3 loop is CASSLTASNQPQHF. Written as DNA, the CDR3 is TGTGCCAGCAGCTTGACAGCCAGCAATCAGCCCCAGCATTTT.

This chain connects TRBV24-1 to TRBJ2-3; 7 bases agree with TRBD2. The CDR3 is made up of 17 amino acids. J was trimmed by 3 bases and V by 1 base; bases with no gene match: 9. Looked up from germline, CDR1 is KGHDR and CDR2 is SFDVKD. Written as DNA, the CDR3 is TGTGCCACCAGTGATTTTTACGGGGAGGGTTTGACAGATACGCAGTATTTT. Translated: CATSDFYGEGLTDTQYF.

The rearrangement links TRBV6-2 or TRBV6-3 to TRBJ2-1, with 8 positions matching TRBD2. The CDR3 contains 14 residues. The junction had 2 bases not matched to a gene; V was cut back by 2 bases and J by 5 bases. Germline CDR1 MNHEY, CDR2 SVGEGT. CDR3 sequence (DNA): TGTGCCAGCAGTTACAGCGGGGGCCACAATGAGCAGTTCTTC. Its translation is CASSYSGGHNEQFF.

The rearrangement links TRBV18 to TRBJ1-6; D might be TRBD1 (6 bases). The CDR3 is 17 amino acids. V dropped 6 bases and J dropped 6 bases, with 21 bases sitting between them. CDR1 and CDR2 from the germline V gene are KGHSH and LQKENI. CDR3 region: CASSRQSAGVGNSPLHF. In nucleotides, the CDR3 is TGTGCCAGCTCTCGGCAGTCGGCAGGGGTCGGTAATTCACCCCTCCACTTT.

The chain links TRBV2 to TRBJ2-7, with a weak D call TRBD1 (6 bases). CDR1 SNHLY and CDR2 FYNNEI come from the germline V gene. V lost 3 bases, J lost 3 bases, and 12 bases lay in between. The CDR3 totals 14 residues. This chain's CDR3 is CASSDGQGFYEQYF. Written as DNA, the CDR3 is TGTGCCAGCAGTGATGGTCAGGGGTTCTACGAGCAGTACTTC.

The V gene is TRBV4-3, the J gene TRBJ2-7; weak D call: TRBD2 (5 bases). CDR3 size: 15 residues. Germline V gives CDR1 LGHNA, CDR2 YSLEER. V was shortened by 4 bases and J by 3 bases, with 16 bases between the two germline ends. DNA of the CDR3: TGCGCCAGCAGCCCCTTGGACGGTGGAGGCTACGAGCAGTACTTC. It codes for CASSPLDGGGYEQYF.

In this sample, this clone turned up once. The rearrangement joins TRBV5-6 to TRBJ1-5, with 7 bases lining up with TRBD1. The CDR3 contains 15 residues. Trimming cost V 5 bases and J 1 base; bases outside gene matches: 6. Germline V gives CDR1 SGHDT, CDR2 YYEEEE. CDR3 residues: CASRQTGESNQPQHF. The CDR3 bases are TGTGCCAGCAGACAAACAGGGGAGAGCAATCAGCCCCAGCATTTT.

This rearrangement joins TRBV6-5 to TRBJ1-1; a possible D gene is TRBD1 (5 bases). The germline gives CDR1 MNHEY, CDR2 SVGAGI. V lost 6 bases and J 1 base, leaving 9 bases between the germline ends. The CDR3 is made up of 13 amino acids. The CDR3 protein is CASRWQGNTEAFF. The CDR3 nucleotides are TGTGCCAGCAGGTGGCAGGGGAACACTGAAGCTTTCTTT.

The gene calls are TRBV12-2 and TRBJ2-4; the table gives TRBD2 as D, unverified against the DNA. TRBV12-2 is termed a pseudogene. This CDR3 has 15 residues. This CDR3 reads CASRFKSVGKNIQYF. The CDR3 DNA reads as TGTGCAAGTCGCTTTAAGAGCGTCGGCAAAAACATTCAGTACTTC.